These 22 T cell receptor beta chains originate from one sample sequenced in a study of lymphopenia after photon versus proton radiotherapy (dated by TCRdb to between 2019 and 2020). The protocol used for the library was the immunoSEQ multiplex PCR assay. TCRdb limited this immuneACCESS table to in-frame rearrangements with V and J called. A share of clones is missing; checked studies link under half to unresolved V genes, and the rest is unexplained. This sample comprises approximately 80,000 clones, about four fifths of them detected only once. The ten largest clones add up to under 1.5% of the sample. The sample here was peripheral blood, taken from a patient treated with proton-based radiotherapy. The origin of the receptors is a man aged 55 to 69 with pancreatic cancer.

J is TRBJ1-1 and V is TRBV5-4; D perhaps matches TRBD1 (5 bases). Germline V gives CDR1 SGHNT, CDR2 YYREEE (reference sequence). Trimming took off 0 bases at V and 4 bases at J, with 13 bases between the two ends. The CDR3 is 15 amino acids. The CDR3 loop reads CASSLGGPGLTEAFF. Written as DNA, the CDR3 is TGTGCCAGCAGCTTGGGTGGGCCGGGGCTCACTGAAGCTTTCTTT.

The V call is TRBV7-9, the J call TRBJ1-2; 7 bases are a match to TRBD1. Germline CDR1 is SEHNR and CDR2 is FQNEAQ (reference sequence). The trim removed 5 bases at V and 8 bases at J, leaving 8 bases unmatched. The CDR3 runs to 13 residues. CDR3 in DNA: TGTGCCAGCAGCCGATCGACAGGGTGGGGCTACACCTTC. Its translation: CASSRSTGWGYTF.

In its sample, this clone was seen once. The chain couples TRBV7-9 to TRBJ1-5; 8 bases agree with TRBD1. Germline V gene data show CDR1 as SEHNR and CDR2 as FQNEAQ (reference sequence). The CDR3 contains 15 residues. The V gene end was trimmed by 9 bases and the J gene end by 6 bases; junction bases not matched to a gene: 13. CDR3 in DNA: TGTGCCAGAAGAAGGGGGGCAGGGGGCTGTCAGCCCCAGCATTTT. Translated, it gives CARRRGAGGCQPQHF.

The chain recombines TRBV5-1 with TRBJ1-2, with D tentatively TRBD1 (6 bases). There are 17 residues in the CDR3. Germline V gives CDR1 SGHRS, CDR2 YFSETQ. The V end was cut by 6 bases, the J end by 0 bases, with 21 bases between. The DNA for the CDR3 is TGCGCCAGCACCCCCAGGGCGACAGGTCGATCTAACTATGGCTACACCTTC. Residues: CASTPRATGRSNYGYTF.

The chain joins TRBV29-1 to TRBJ2-5; tentative D call: TRBD1 (6 bases). The DNA end lines up better with TRBJ2-7; the J call may be wrong. The CDR3 spans 14 residues. Germline V CDR1 and CDR2: SQVTM, ANQGSEA. CDR3 sequence (DNA): TGCAGCGTTGCCCCGACAGGACTGTCCTACGAGCAGTACTTC. This translates into CSVAPTGLSYEQYF.

Concerning this clone: Sequence at one end of the junction differs from germline and may be a read error. This chain joins TRBV5-1 and TRBJ2-7; unclear D gene. The CDR3 has 13 amino acids. Germline loops: CDR1 SGHRS, CDR2 YFSETQ. As DNA, the CDR3 is TGCGCCAGCAGCTTGGGGGCGCGGAGCGAGCAGATATTC. This encodes CASSLGARSEQIF.

J is TRBJ2-1 and V is TRBV5-8, with 9 nucleotides matching TRBD2. This CDR3 contains 13 residues. Per germline, CDR1 SGHTS and CDR2 YDEGEE. Trimming took 4 bases from V and 6 from J; bases not matched to a gene: 2. The CDR3 DNA reads TGTGCCAGCAGCCCGGGACTAGCCAATGAGCAGTTCTTC. The encoded protein is CASSPGLANEQFF.

The rearrangement joins TRBV30 to TRBJ1-2, with D possibly TRBD1 on 5 matching bases. This CDR3 is built from 13 residues. Trimming stripped 1 base from V and 3 bases from J, with 9 bases between. Germline assignment: CDR1 GTSNPN and CDR2 SVGIG (reference sequence). This chain's CDR3 is CAWSAGRDYGYTF. In DNA form, the CDR3 reads TGTGCCTGGAGTGCGGGACGGGACTATGGCTACACCTTC.

The chain joins TRBV4-2 to TRBJ2-7; unclear D gene. This CDR3 spans 14 amino acids. The ends were cut back, 4 bases at V and 3 bases at J, with 13 bases in the middle. Per the germline V gene, CDR1 is LGHNA and CDR2 is YNFKEQ. The CDR3 spells CASSPSPEVYEQYF. CDR3 DNA: TGTGCCAGCAGCCCGAGCCCCGAGGTCTACGAGCAGTACTTC.

The chain is built from TRBV28 and TRBJ2-7; D might be TRBD2 (7 bases). The CDR3 runs 15 residues. Trimming removed 7 bases at V and 3 bases at J, with 19 bases between. The V gene's germline CDR1 is MDHEN and CDR2 SYDVKM. CDR3 sequence reads: CASNEVLGGGYEQYF. In DNA form, the CDR3 reads TGTGCCAGCAATGAAGTGTTAGGGGGGGGCTACGAGCAGTACTTC.

The V gene is TRBV29-1, the J gene TRBJ2-1; 16 positions match TRBD2. Per the germline V gene, CDR1 is SQVTM and CDR2 is ANQGSEA. The CDR3 loop spans 15 amino acids. The V and J ends lost 6 bases and 5 bases, in that order; junction bases with no gene match: 4. CDR3 protein: CSVLGLAGGNNEQFF. For the CDR3, the DNA is TGCAGCGTCCTGGGACTAGCGGGAGGGAACAATGAGCAGTTCTTC.

The genes are TRBV30 and TRBJ1-1, with D unresolved. The ends were cut back, 4 bases at V and 1 base at J, with 4 bases in the middle. Germline CDR1 GTSNPN, CDR2 SVGIG (reference sequence). This CDR3 spans 11 amino acids. The CDR3 is CAWTRNTEAFF. As DNA, the CDR3 is TGTGCCTGGACTAGGAACACTGAAGCTTTCTTT.

A few counts support this clone. This CDR3 is also generated by other DNA sequences in the sample. The V gene is TRBV27, the J gene TRBJ2-7; no clear D. Per the germline V gene, CDR1 is MNHEY and CDR2 is SMNVEV (reference sequence). CDR3 length: 9 residues. The ends were cut back, 8 bases at V and 4 bases at J, with 3 bases in the middle. In nucleotides, the CDR3 is TGTGCCAGCGGATACGAGCAGTACTTC. Translated, it gives CASGYEQYF.

This rearrangement joins TRBV27 to TRBJ1-5; 9 nucleotides agree with TRBD1. CDR3 length: 14 amino acids. J was trimmed by 6 bases and V by 6 bases; bases with no gene match: 6. CDR1 is MNHEY, CDR2 SMNVEV, per germline (reference sequence). CDR3 DNA sequence: TGTGCCAGCAGCCCGGACAGGGGTGGTCAGCCCCAGCATTTT. It is translated as CASSPDRGGQPQHF.

The chain carries TRBV28 and TRBJ1-3; 7 bases agree with TRBD1. The J segment lost 4 bases and the V segment lost 7 bases, leaving 10 bases of the junction unmatched. The CDR3 spans 15 residues. In germline, CDR1 is MDHEN, CDR2 SYDVKM. The CDR3 loop is CASKQGRVRGNTIYF. The CDR3 coding sequence is TGTGCCAGCAAACAGGGGCGTGTAAGGGGAAACACCATATATTTT.

The genes are TRBV29-1 and TRBJ2-1; D might be TRBD1 or TRBD2, each matching 5 bases. The CDR3 has 12 amino acids. Between the trimmed V and J ends, which lost 7 bases and 11 bases, there was a span of 18 bases. The germline CDR1 and CDR2 sequences are SQVTM and ANQGSEA. CDR3 bases: TGCAGCGACCGCGGACCGGGACGCCAGCAGTTCTTC. It codes for CSDRGPGRQQFF.

The rearrangement joins TRBV6-1 to TRBJ2-5; D is unresolved. Germline V gene lookup returns CDR1 MNHNS and CDR2 SASEGT. Trimming stripped 2 bases from V and 1 base from J, with 8 bases between. The CDR3 is 14 amino acids. The CDR3 nucleotides read TGTGCCAGCAGTGAACAGTGGCCCCAAGAGACCCAGTACTTC. It yields the protein CASSEQWPQETQYF.

This clone was counted only a few times. The V gene is TRBV6-6, the J gene TRBJ1-4; D gene ambiguous. Germline V lookup: CDR1 MNHNY, CDR2 SVGAGI (reference sequence). The length of the CDR3 is 15 residues. Trimming left V 2 bases short and J 6 bases short, with 13 bases between. The CDR3 reads CASSYRTGLDEKLFF. Written as DNA, the CDR3 is TGTGCCAGCAGTTACAGGACGGGTCTGGATGAAAAACTGTTTTTT.

The chain recombines TRBV28 with TRBJ1-2; unclear D gene. The germline CDR1 and CDR2 sequences are MDHEN and SYDVKM. Trimming cost V 8 bases and J 8 bases, with 24 bases left between them. There are 15 residues in the CDR3. The CDR3 sequence is CASSPPDGPIRGYTF. DNA of the CDR3: TGTGCCAGCTCGCCGCCCGACGGCCCTATTAGAGGCTACACCTTC.

This clone was observed once. V gene TRBV4-3 combines with J gene TRBJ2-3; TRBD2 agrees at 13 bases. In germline, CDR1 is LGHNA, CDR2 YSLEER. The CDR3 loop spans 16 amino acids. Trimming took 4 bases from V and 5 from J; bases not matched to a gene: 6. CDR3 nucleotide sequence: TGCGCCAGCAGCCTGGGGACTAGCGGGACCGGAGATACGCAGTATTTT. This codes for CASSLGTSGTGDTQYF.

The gene calls are TRBV5-1 and TRBJ1-2; 9 bases fit TRBD1. Germline CDR1 is SGHRS and CDR2 is YFSETQ. J lost 3 bases, V lost 3 bases, and 6 bases had no gene match. The CDR3 is made up of 15 amino acids. The DNA of the CDR3 is TGCGCCAGCAGCTACAACAGGGGGCCGGACTATGGCTACACCTTC. It is translated as CASSYNRGPDYGYTF.

This chain links TRBV11-2 with TRBJ2-3; D gene unclear. Germline V gene lookup returns CDR1 SGHAT and CDR2 FQNNGV. This CDR3 spans 14 amino acids. V lost 5 bases, J lost 2 bases, and 11 bases lay in between. CDR3 amino acids: CASSPFLITDTQYF. Written as DNA, the CDR3 is TGTGCCAGCAGCCCGTTTTTAATCACAGATACGCAGTATTTT.